Reported below is one TCR beta chain. As yet, its antigen is unknown. This sample was taken from a study of radiotherapy plus CTLA-4 blockade in lung cancer. At the level of the study: There were objective responses in 15% to 20% of patients, and 30% to 35% had disease control. General study points: According to reports, early shifts in blood T cell clones, alongside interferon-beta, forecast response most accurately. Blood saw expansion of tumor-derived TCR clones after radiotherapy plus ipilimumab.

Profiling relied on immunoSEQ multiplex PCR, and the TCRdb table lists in-frame clones only, not all of them. The sample shows about 80,000 clones, 60% to 85% of them seen only once. CTLA-4 blockade using ipilimumab, together with focal radiation, was received by patients with chemo-refractory metastatic non-small-cell lung cancer. The origin of this receptor is a human donor with non-small cell lung cancer whose response to radiotherapy plus ipilimumab could not be evaluated. Some clones in this sample may be carry-over from other donors' samples. Sequencing used peripheral blood, obtained from a patient treated with radiotherapy plus ipilimumab.

CDR3 sequence: CASSPTGGSYNEQFF. The CDR3 coding sequence is TGTGCCAGCAGCCCCACTGGCGGCTCCTACAATGAGCAGTTCTTC. The rearrangement uses TRBV11-1 and TRBJ2-1; D remains ambiguous. V was clipped by 5 bases and J by 0 bases, with 11 bases between them. Germline CDR1 and CDR2: SGHAT and FQDESV (reference sequence). This CDR3 has 15 residues.